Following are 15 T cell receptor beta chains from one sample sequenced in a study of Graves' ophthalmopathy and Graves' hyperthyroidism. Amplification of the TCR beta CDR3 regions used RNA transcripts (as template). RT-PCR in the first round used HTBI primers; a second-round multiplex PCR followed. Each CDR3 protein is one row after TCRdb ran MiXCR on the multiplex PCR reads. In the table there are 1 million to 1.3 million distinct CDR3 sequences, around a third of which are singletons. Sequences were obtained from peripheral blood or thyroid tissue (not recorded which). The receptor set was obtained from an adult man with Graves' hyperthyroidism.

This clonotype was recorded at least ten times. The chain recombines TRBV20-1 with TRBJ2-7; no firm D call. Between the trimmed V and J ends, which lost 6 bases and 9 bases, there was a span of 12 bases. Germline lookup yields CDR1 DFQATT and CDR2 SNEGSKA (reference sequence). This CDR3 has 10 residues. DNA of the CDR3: TGCAGTGCCCCCCTAAAGGTGCAGTACTTC. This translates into CSAPLKVQYF.

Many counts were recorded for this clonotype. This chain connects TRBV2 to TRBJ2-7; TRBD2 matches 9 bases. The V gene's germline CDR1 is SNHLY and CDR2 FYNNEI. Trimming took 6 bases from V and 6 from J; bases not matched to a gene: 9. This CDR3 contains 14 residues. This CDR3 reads CASSVTLAGPEQYF. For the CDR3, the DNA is TGTGCCAGCAGCGTGACACTAGCGGGCCCCGAGCAGTACTTC.

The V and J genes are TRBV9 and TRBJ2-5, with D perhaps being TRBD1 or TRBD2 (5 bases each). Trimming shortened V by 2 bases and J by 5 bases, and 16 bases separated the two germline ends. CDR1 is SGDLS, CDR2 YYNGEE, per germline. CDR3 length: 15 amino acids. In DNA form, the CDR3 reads TGTGCCAGCAGCGTCCGGGACGCATCCCGGGAGACCCAGTACTTC. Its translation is CASSVRDASRETQYF. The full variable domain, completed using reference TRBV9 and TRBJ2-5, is DSGVTQTPKHLITATGQRVTLRCSPRSGDLSVYWYQQSLDQGLQFLIQYYNGEERAKGNILERFSAQQFPDLHSELNLSSLELGDSALYFCASSVRDASRETQYFGPGTRLLVL.

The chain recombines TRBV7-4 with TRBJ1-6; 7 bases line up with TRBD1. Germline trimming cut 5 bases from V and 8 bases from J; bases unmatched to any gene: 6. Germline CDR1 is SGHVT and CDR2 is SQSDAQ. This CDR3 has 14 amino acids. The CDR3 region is CASSVAGTDSPLHF. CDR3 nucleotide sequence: TGTGCCAGCAGCGTCGCAGGGACAGATTCACCCCTCCACTTT. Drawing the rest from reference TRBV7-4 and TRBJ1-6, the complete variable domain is GAGVSQSPRYKVAKRGRDVALRCDSISGHVTLYWYRQTLGQGSEVLTYSQSDAQRDKSGRPSGRFSAERPERSVSTLKIQRTEQGDSAVYLCASSVAGTDSPLHFGNGTRLTVT.

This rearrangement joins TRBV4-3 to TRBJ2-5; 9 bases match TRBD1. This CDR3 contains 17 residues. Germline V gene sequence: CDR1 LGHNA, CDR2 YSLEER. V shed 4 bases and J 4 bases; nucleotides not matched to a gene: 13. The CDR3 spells CASSRGTQGQGGETQYF. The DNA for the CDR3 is TGCGCCAGCAGCCGAGGGACTCAGGGACAGGGAGGAGAGACCCAGTACTTC.

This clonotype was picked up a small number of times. Here the CDR3 DNA reads TGTGCCAGCAGCCCCCAGACTGGACAGGGGGCTTTGACCCAGCATTTT. Its translation: CASSPQTGQGALTQHF. J is TRBJ1-5 and V is TRBV7-8; 11 bases match TRBD1. Germline CDR1 and CDR2: SGHVS and FQNEAQ. This CDR3 has 16 residues. Trimming removed 5 bases from V and 11 bases from J; junction bases left unmatched: 14.

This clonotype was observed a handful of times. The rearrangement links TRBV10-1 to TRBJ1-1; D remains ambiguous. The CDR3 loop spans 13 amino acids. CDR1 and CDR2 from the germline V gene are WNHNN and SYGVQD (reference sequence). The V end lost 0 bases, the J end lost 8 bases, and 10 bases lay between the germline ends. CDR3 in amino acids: CASSESGGFEAFF. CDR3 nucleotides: TGCGCCAGCAGTGAGTCGGGCGGGTTCGAAGCTTTCTTT.

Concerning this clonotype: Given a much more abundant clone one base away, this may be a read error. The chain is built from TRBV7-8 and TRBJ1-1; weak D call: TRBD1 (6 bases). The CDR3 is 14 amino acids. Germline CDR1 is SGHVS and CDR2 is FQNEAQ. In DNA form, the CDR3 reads TGTACCAGCAGCTTAAACAGGGCTCCCACTGAAGCTTTCTTT. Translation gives CTSSLNRAPTEAFF.

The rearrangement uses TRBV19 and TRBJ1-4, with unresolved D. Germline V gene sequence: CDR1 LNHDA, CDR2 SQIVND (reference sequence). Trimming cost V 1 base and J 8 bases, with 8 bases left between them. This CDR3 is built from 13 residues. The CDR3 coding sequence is TGTGCCAGTAGTATAGCGGACGGCGAAAAACTGTTTTTT. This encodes CASSIADGEKLFF. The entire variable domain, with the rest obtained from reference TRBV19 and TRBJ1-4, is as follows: DGGITQSPKYLFRKEGQNVTLSCEQNLNHDAMYWYRQDPGQGLRLIYYSQIVNDFQKGDIAEGYSVSREKKESFPLTVTSAQKNPTAFYLCASSIADGEKLFFGSGTQLSVL.

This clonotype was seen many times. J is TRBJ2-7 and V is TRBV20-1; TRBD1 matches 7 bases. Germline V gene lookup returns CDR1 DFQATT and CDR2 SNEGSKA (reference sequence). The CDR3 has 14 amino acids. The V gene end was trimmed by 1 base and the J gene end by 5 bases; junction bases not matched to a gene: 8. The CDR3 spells CSARAIQGYHEQYF. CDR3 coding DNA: TGCAGTGCTAGAGCCATACAGGGGTACCACGAGCAGTACTTC.

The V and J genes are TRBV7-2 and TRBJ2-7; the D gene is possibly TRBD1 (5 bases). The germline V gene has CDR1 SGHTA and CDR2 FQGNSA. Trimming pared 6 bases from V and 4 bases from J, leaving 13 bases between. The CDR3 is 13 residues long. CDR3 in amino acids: CASSLQGWYEQYF. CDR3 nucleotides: TGTGCCAGCAGTTTGCAGGGTTGGTACGAGCAGTACTTC. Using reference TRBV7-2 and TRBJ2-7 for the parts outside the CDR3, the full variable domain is GAGVSQSPSNKVTEKGKDVELRCDPISGHTALYWYRQSLGQGLEFLIYFQGNSAPDKSGLPSDRFSAERTGGSVSTLTIQRTQQEDSAVYLCASSLQGWYEQYFGPGTRLTVT.

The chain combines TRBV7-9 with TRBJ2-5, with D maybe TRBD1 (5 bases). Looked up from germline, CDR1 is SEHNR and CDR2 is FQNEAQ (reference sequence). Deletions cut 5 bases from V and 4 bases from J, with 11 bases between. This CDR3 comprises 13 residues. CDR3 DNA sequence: TGTGCCAGCAGCGTTCAGGGCTTAGAGACCCAGTACTTC. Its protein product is CASSVQGLETQYF.

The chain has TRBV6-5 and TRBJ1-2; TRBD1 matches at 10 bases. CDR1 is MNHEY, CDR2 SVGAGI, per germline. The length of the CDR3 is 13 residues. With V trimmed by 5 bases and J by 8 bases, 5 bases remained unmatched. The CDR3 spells CASSGTGEVGYTF. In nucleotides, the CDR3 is TGTGCCAGCAGTGGGACAGGGGAGGTCGGCTACACCTTC.

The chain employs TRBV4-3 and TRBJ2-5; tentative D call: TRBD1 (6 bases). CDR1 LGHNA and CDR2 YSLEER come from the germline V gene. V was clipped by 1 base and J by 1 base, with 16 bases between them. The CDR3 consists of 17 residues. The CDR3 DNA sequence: TGCGCCAGCAGCCAAGTCTTAGGATTAGGGGGCCAAGAGACCCAGTACTTC. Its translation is CASSQVLGLGGQETQYF.

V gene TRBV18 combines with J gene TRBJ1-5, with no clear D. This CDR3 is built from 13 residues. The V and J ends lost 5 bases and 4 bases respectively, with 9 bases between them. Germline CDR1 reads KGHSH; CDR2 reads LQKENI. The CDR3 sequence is CASSATDNQPQHF. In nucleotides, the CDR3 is TGTGCCAGCTCAGCGACGGATAATCAGCCCCAGCATTTT.